Below, 24 T cell receptor beta chains from the same sample are listed, as sequenced in a study of control samples from healthy donors and cancer patients. This table comes from immunoSEQ multiplex PCR, and its TCRdb copy is limited to in-frame clones, with some not included. The repertoire consists of about 410,000 clones, with 75% to 95% occurring once and the leading ten covering 5% to 7%. Specimen: PBMCs. These receptors came from a man aged 35-49 years with head and neck cancer.

The chain is built from TRBV19 and TRBJ1-1; perhaps TRBD1 as D (6 bases). The CDR3 sequence is 15 residues long. The germline V and J ends were trimmed by 5 bases and 4 bases, with 17 bases remaining between them. Germline CDR1 and CDR2: LNHDA and SQIVND (reference sequence). The CDR3 region has the DNA TGTGCCAGTAGTTATCGGGACATTTGGGGCACTGAAGCTTTCTTT. This encodes CASSYRDIWGTEAFF.

The count of this clone is one. CDR3 sequence (DNA): TGCGCCAGCAGCTTGGCCTGGGGGGGCGGTGAAAAACTGTTTTTT. This sequence encodes CASSLAWGGGEKLFF. This chain joins TRBV5-1 and TRBJ1-4; TRBD1 might be the D (6 bases). Germline V gives CDR1 SGHRS, CDR2 YFSETQ. The CDR3 is 15 amino acids. Trimming pared 0 bases from V and 7 bases from J, leaving 13 bases between.

This chain uses TRBV11-2 with TRBJ1-5; D perhaps matches TRBD1 (6 bases). V gave up 4 bases and J gave up 2 bases, with 9 bases separating them. In germline, CDR1 is SGHAT, CDR2 FQNNGV. The CDR3 totals 14 residues. The CDR3 spells CASSSGGGNQPQHF. The DNA of the CDR3 is TGTGCCAGCAGCTCCGGGGGCGGCAATCAGCCCCAGCATTTT.

The chain joins TRBV7-9 to TRBJ2-1; TRBD2 aligns across 13 bases. Trimming removed 1 base from V and 5 bases from J; junction bases left unmatched: 5. Germline V gene data show CDR1 as SEHNR and CDR2 as FQNEAQ (reference sequence). The CDR3 covers 17 residues. CDR3 sequence (DNA): TGTGCCAGCAGCTTAGAGGGACTAGCGGGACTCGACAATGAGCAGTTCTTC. It encodes CASSLEGLAGLDNEQFF.

This clone was recorded only once. The rearrangement joins TRBV15 to TRBJ2-7, with 10 bases lining up with TRBD1. This CDR3 has 16 amino acids. Germline CDR1 is LNHNV and CDR2 is YYDKDF (reference sequence). Unmatched junction bases numbered 8, after V lost 5 bases and J lost 1 base. The CDR3 protein is CATSGRDRGPSYEQYF. Here the CDR3 DNA reads TGTGCCACCAGCGGCCGGGACAGGGGCCCATCCTACGAGCAGTACTTC.

The CDR3 DNA sequence: TGTGCCAGCAGCGCGGAGGCGACAGCGAACTCTGGAAACACCATATATTTT. Amino acids: CASSAEATANSGNTIYF. V usage is TRBV5-5 and J usage is TRBJ1-3; perhaps TRBD1 as D (5 bases). Germline V gene sequence: CDR1 SGHKS, CDR2 YYEKEE (reference sequence). Trimming removed 4 bases at V and 0 bases at J, with 17 bases between. The CDR3 loop spans 17 amino acids.

This chain uses TRBV2 with TRBJ2-7, with D possibly matching TRBD1 (6 bases). The germline V and J ends were trimmed by 7 bases and 4 bases, with 11 bases remaining between them. CDR3 size: 12 residues. Germline V gene data show CDR1 as SNHLY and CDR2 as FYNNEI. The CDR3 loop reads CASTKQGYEQYF. For the CDR3, the DNA is TGTGCCAGCACCAAACAGGGATACGAGCAGTACTTC.

The V gene is TRBV5-4, the J gene TRBJ2-7, with 10 bases matching TRBD1. The CDR3 contains 14 residues. From germline, CDR1 is SGHNT and CDR2 YYREEE (reference sequence). The V gene end was trimmed by 0 bases and the J gene end by 4 bases; junction bases not matched to a gene: 1. CDR3 in amino acids: CASSLGTGGYEQYF. In DNA form, the CDR3 reads TGTGCCAGCAGCTTGGGGACAGGGGGTTACGAGCAGTACTTC.

The J gene is TRBJ1-2, the V gene TRBV5-1; 8 nucleotides line up with TRBD1. CDR1 SGHRS and CDR2 YFSETQ come from the germline V gene. V lost 6 bases and J lost 0; bases outside the gene matches: 10. This CDR3 region has 16 residues. The CDR3 DNA follows: TGCGCCAGCAAGAGGGGACAGGCGCCAGCTAACTATGGCTACACCTTC. Its protein is CASKRGQAPANYGYTF.

This clone came up a few times. The same CDR3 is also encoded by other DNA sequences in this sample. V gene TRBV19 combines with J gene TRBJ2-3; 8 bases fit TRBD1. V dropped 4 bases and J dropped 1; count of bases not matched to a gene: 4. CDR1 is LNHDA and CDR2 is SQIVND in the germline V gene (reference sequence). The CDR3 covers 15 residues. The CDR3 DNA follows: TGTGCCAGTAGTAGATTACAGGGGGGCACAGATACGCAGTATTTT. As protein: CASSRLQGGTDTQYF.

The chain has TRBV2 and TRBJ1-6; 10 nucleotides match TRBD1. V trimming: 6 bases; J trimming: 10 bases; junction bases outside the gene matches: 9. The CDR3 loop spans 15 amino acids. CDR1 and CDR2 from the germline V gene are SNHLY and FYNNEI. The CDR3: CASRISDRGRSPLHF. For the CDR3, the DNA is TGTGCCAGCAGGATTTCCGACAGGGGGCGATCACCCCTCCACTTT. Based on the CDR3 plus reference TRBV2 and TRBJ1-6, the full variable domain is EPEVTQTPSHQVTQMGQEVILRCVPISNHLYFYWYRQILGQKVEFLVSFYNNEISEKSEIFDDQFSVERPDGSNFTLKIRSTKLEDSAMYFCASRISDRGRSPLHFGNGTRLTVT.

This rearrangement joins TRBV28 to TRBJ2-7; 7 bases are a match to TRBD1. The length of the CDR3 is 13 residues. With V trimmed by 8 bases and J by 4 bases, 8 bases remained unmatched. Germline V lookup: CDR1 MDHEN, CDR2 SYDVKM. The CDR3 DNA reads TGTGCCAGCCGCGCCGGGACAGAGTACGAGCAGTACTTC. Amino acids: CASRAGTEYEQYF. Looking up the rest from reference TRBV28 and TRBJ2-7 gives the full variable domain: DVKVTQSSRYLVKRTGEKVFLECVQDMDHENMFWYRQDPGLGLRLIYFSYDVKMKEKGDIPEGYSVSREKKERFSLILESASTNQTSMYLCASRAGTEYEQYFGPGTRLTVT.

A word on this clone: Within the sample, other DNA sequences also encode this same CDR3. The V and J genes are TRBV28 and TRBJ2-7; D is ambiguous. This CDR3 is 13 amino acids long. Germline CDR1 and CDR2: MDHEN and SYDVKM. V was cut by 1 base and J by 3 bases, with 7 bases left in between. DNA for the CDR3: TGTGCCAGCAGTTTATTGGCAGACTACGAGCAGTACTTC. The encoded protein is CASSLLADYEQYF. Supplemented by reference TRBV28 and TRBJ2-7, the full variable domain reads DVKVTQSSRYLVKRTGEKVFLECVQDMDHENMFWYRQDPGLGLRLIYFSYDVKMKEKGDIPEGYSVSREKKERFSLILESASTNQTSMYLCASSLLADYEQYFGPGTRLTVT.

The chain has TRBV18 and TRBJ1-1; TRBD1 agrees at 7 bases. The ends lost 3 bases at V and 5 bases at J; junction bases unmatched: 9. The CDR3 is 15 residues long. Looked up from germline, CDR1 is KGHSH and CDR2 is LQKENI. Here the CDR3 reads CASSPKGGAGTEAFF. The DNA for the CDR3 is TGTGCCAGCTCACCGAAAGGGGGCGCGGGGACTGAAGCTTTCTTT.

The genes are TRBV5-8 and TRBJ2-1; no reliable D call. The V gene lost 3 bases and the J gene lost 0 bases, with 10 bases spanning the gap. This CDR3 has 15 residues. The germline CDR1 and CDR2 sequences are SGHTS and YDEGEE. CDR3: CASSWRSRSYNEQFF. As DNA, the CDR3 is TGTGCCAGCAGCTGGAGATCCCGCTCCTACAATGAGCAGTTCTTC.

V gene TRBV28 combines with J gene TRBJ1-1; D is perhaps TRBD1 (5 bases). Germline V gives CDR1 MDHEN, CDR2 SYDVKM. The V end was cut by 5 bases, the J end by 7 bases, with 20 bases between. The CDR3 length is 15 residues. The CDR3 is CASSLFTPGDSEAFF. CDR3 DNA: TGTGCCAGCAGTCTCTTCACCCCCGGTGACAGTGAAGCTTTCTTT.

This clone came up a few times. The CDR3 nucleotides read TGTGCCATCAGTGCGGAGGCCGCTTCCTATGGCTACACCTTC. It yields the protein CAISAEAASYGYTF. The chain has TRBV10-3 and TRBJ1-2, with D uncertain. The CDR3 consists of 14 residues. Trimming cost V 4 bases and J 4 bases, with 13 bases left between them. Germline V CDR1 and CDR2: ENHRY, SYGVKD.

The CDR3 DNA reads as TGTGCCAGCAGCGCGAACCTGGGACCCGACTACGAGCAGTACTTC. It codes for CASSANLGPDYEQYF. The chain is built from TRBV9 and TRBJ2-7, with D tentatively TRBD1 or TRBD2 (5 bases each). V lost 3 bases and J lost 3, with 16 bases in between. The CDR3 is 15 residues long. Germline CDR1 is SGDLS and CDR2 is YYNGEE.

V and J are TRBV6-6 and TRBJ1-1; 9 nucleotides line up with TRBD1. Looked up from germline, CDR1 is MNHNY and CDR2 is SVGAGI (reference sequence). This CDR3 has 17 amino acids. V gave up 5 bases and J gave up 4 bases; unmatched junction bases: 14. CDR3 nucleotides: TGTGCCAGCAGTCCCCGGCCCGGGACAGGGTTTTTCACTGAAGCTTTCTTT. This translates into CASSPRPGTGFFTEAFF.

The rearrangement joins TRBV5-4 to TRBJ2-7; D might be TRBD2 (7 bases). V lost 4 bases, J lost 4 bases, and 24 bases lay in between. The length of the CDR3 is 17 residues. The germline V gene encodes CDR1 SGHNT and CDR2 YYREEE (reference sequence). In DNA form, the CDR3 reads TGTGCCAGCAGCCCCAGGGGAGGGGGGGACAAGGCGTACGAGCAGTACTTC. Protein sequence: CASSPRGGGDKAYEQYF.

The rearrangement links TRBV5-1 to TRBJ2-7; tentative D call: TRBD2 (6 bases). The CDR3 sequence is 15 residues long. CDR1 is SGHRS and CDR2 is YFSETQ in the germline V gene. Trimming stripped 4 bases from V and 2 bases from J, with 16 bases between. The CDR3 loop reads CASSLTAGGTYEQYF. CDR3 in DNA: TGCGCCAGCAGCCTAACAGCGGGCGGAACCTACGAGCAGTACTTC.

The chain is built from TRBV7-9 and TRBJ2-3; D ambiguous. CDR3 length: 14 amino acids. V was shortened by 8 bases and J by 0 bases, with 12 bases between the two germline ends. The germline CDR1 and CDR2 sequences are SEHNR and FQNEAQ (reference sequence). The DNA for the CDR3 is TGTGCCAGCTCGCGCGGAGCTAGCACAGATACGCAGTATTTT. Its translation is CASSRGASTDTQYF.

The chain uses TRBV9 and TRBJ1-2; 7 bases align to TRBD1. CDR3 length: 16 amino acids. V trimming: 3 bases; J trimming: 7 bases; junction bases outside the gene matches: 15. Germline loops: CDR1 SGDLS, CDR2 YYNGEE. In nucleotides, the CDR3 is TGTGCCAGCAGCGCCACAGGGGAAGGGTTGCGTTTTGGCTACACCTTC. Its translation: CASSATGEGLRFGYTF.

This clone was seen more than once but under ten times. This chain connects TRBV19 to TRBJ2-3; 7 nucleotides align to TRBD1. This CDR3 contains 15 residues. Germline V gene lookup returns CDR1 LNHDA and CDR2 SQIVND (reference sequence). V lost 2 bases, J lost 2 bases, and 4 bases stayed unmatched. The CDR3 loop reads CASSIQDRSTDTQYF. CDR3 in DNA: TGTGCCAGTAGTATACAGGACAGGTCCACAGATACGCAGTATTTT.